The entry below gives a single T cell receptor beta chain sequence along with its context. This clonotype was found a few times. Its cognate antigen has yet to be identified. There are no base qualities to consult, and no much larger clone falls within one base. The entry originates in a study of response to subunit inactivated influenza vaccine (dated by TCRdb to the late 2010s). Concerning the study at large: The study used deep quantitative T cell receptor repertoire profiling to track responses to a trivalent subunit inactivated influenza vaccine.

Libraries were prepared through RT-PCR. Sequenced on an Illumina HiSeq 2500. TCRdb redid the processing of the public reads, applying fastp at Q25 and MiXCR, and retained in-frame beta chains. Identical CDR3 protein sequences are pooled into one entry, listed with their most common genes and DNA. The sample yields about 780,000 distinct CDR3 sequences; under 20% were counted once. Of the sample, roughly a tenth falls within the top ten clones. The research as a whole found: The authors suggested that each seasonal influenza vaccination may recruit only a limited number of new T cells.

V lost 6 bases and J lost 5 bases, and the count of bases not matched to a germline gene is 10. CDR3 length: 17 amino acids, cysteine to phenylalanine. Just the 51-base CDR3 DNA is kept, in frame starting at base 1. The V gene is TRBV12-3 or TRBV12-4 and the J gene is TRBJ2-2; 12 bases in between match TRBD2. Here the sequenced sample was PBMCs from blood, taken more than 4 days after vaccination. The sequence derives from a man between 50 and 59 years old who received an inactivated influenza vaccine. Donor details come from another sample of the same person, matched by shared clones. At the DNA level, the sequence is TGTGCCAGCAGCCCTGGACTAGCGGGAATTGGAACCGGGGAGCTGTTTTTT. This yields the protein CASSPGLAGIGTGELFF.